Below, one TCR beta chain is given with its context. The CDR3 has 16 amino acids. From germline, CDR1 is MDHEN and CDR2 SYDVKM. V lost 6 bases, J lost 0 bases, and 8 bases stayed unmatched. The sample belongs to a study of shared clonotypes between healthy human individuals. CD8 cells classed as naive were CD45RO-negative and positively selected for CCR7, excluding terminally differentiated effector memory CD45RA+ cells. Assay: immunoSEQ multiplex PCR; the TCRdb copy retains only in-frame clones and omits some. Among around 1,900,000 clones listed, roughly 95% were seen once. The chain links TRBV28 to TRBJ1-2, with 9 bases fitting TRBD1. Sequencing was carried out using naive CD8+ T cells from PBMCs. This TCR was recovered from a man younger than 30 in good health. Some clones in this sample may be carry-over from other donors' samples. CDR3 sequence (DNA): TGTGCCAGCAGCGTCGACAGGGGGGGAACTAACTATGGCTACACCTTC. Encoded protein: CASSVDRGGTNYGYTF.